This is a list of T cell receptor beta chains from one sample in a study of human T cells and chemical hapten exposure. TCRdb processed the RACE reads anew with MiXCR; each CDR3 protein has one entry. The table has about 15,000 distinct CDR3 sequences, about a sixth seen once. This specimen consisted of whole blood, obtained in connection with sensitization to the hapten diphenylcyclopropenone (DPC). These receptors all stem from a woman aged 25 to 39 with alopecia areata. Some clones in this sample may be carry-over from other donors' samples. CDR3s include the opening cysteine and the closing phenylalanine or tryptophan. D genes are given only for firm matches.

TRBJ1-1	13	TRBV6-6	-	CAILGVSFGEAFF
TRBJ2-3	12	TRBV12-3/TRBV12-4	-	CASSLIADTQYF
TRBJ1-6	14	TRBV4-3	TRBD1	CASRGQGGNSPLHF
TRBJ1-1	12	TRBV2	-	CASNGRSTEAFF
TRBJ1-2	12	TRBV20-1	-	CSALDGIYGYTF
TRBJ1-2	15	TRBV28	TRBD1	CASSLPLGTGAGYTF
TRBJ1-5	14	TRBV7-9	-	CASSFGAGAGPQHF
TRBJ2-1	12	TRBV2	-	CASSLDYNEQFF
TRBJ2-3	16	TRBV4-1	-	CASSQESEGRPDTQYF
TRBJ2-3	11	TRBV27	-	CASSEYNTQYF